This T cell receptor (beta chain) was found in a study of blood T cell repertoires in COVID-19. Study at large: Some COVID-19 samples were acute and others convalescent; all came from the United States, Italy and Spain. PBMCs, B-cell-depleted T cells, or T cells provided the cDNA or gDNA that made up the material.

Trimming took 8 bases from V and 4 from J; bases not matched to a gene: 7. CDR3 length: 14 amino acids. Germline CDR1 and CDR2: MNHEY and SVGAGI. In the authors' methods: Nucleated cell number was recorded as an estimate derived from reference gene primer amplification. Generated by immunoSEQ multiplex PCR, the TCRdb table keeps only in-frame clones and is missing some. The V and J calls and the clone size are those of that table, but D and trimming were determined from the DNA. This table holds around 300,000 clones, around 86% found once. The TCR comes from a woman in her twenties or thirties with active or convalescent COVID-19. Material: peripheral blood. The V call is TRBV6-5, the J call TRBJ2-2, with 7 positions matching TRBD2. CDR3 DNA sequence: TGTGCCAGCGGGTTGGCGGGAGTCACCGGGGAGCTGTTTTTT. This codes for CASGLAGVTGELFF.